The 9 T cell receptor beta chains below all came from one sample that was sequenced in a study of cytomegalovirus exposure and HLA in healthy donors. PCR used 60 Vbeta primers and 13 Jbeta primers. Here immunoSEQ multiplex PCR was the method, and the copy in TCRdb shows in-frame clones only, minus some. The table shows some 150,000 clones, with approximately 72% occurring only once. Sequencing was carried out using PBMCs. Every receptor here comes from a man aged 35-49 years in good health and CMV-seronegative.

A single count supports this clone. The V gene is TRBV28, the J gene TRBJ2-5, with 7 bases lining up with TRBD2. Germline CDR1 is MDHEN and CDR2 is SYDVKM. This CDR3 contains 15 residues. After removal of 2 bases from V and 1 base from J, the junction contained 4 bases not matched to a gene. CDR3: CASSLTASGQETQYF. The CDR3 coding sequence is TGTGCCAGCAGTTTAACGGCTAGCGGCCAAGAGACCCAGTACTTC.

V is TRBV20-1 and J is TRBJ1-1; D not certain. The germline V gene has CDR1 DFQATT and CDR2 SNEGSKA (reference sequence). CDR3 length: 11 residues. V lost 4 bases and J lost 3, with 6 bases in between. This CDR3 reads CSAIGDTEAFF. CDR3 nucleotides: TGCAGTGCTATCGGGGACACTGAAGCTTTCTTT.

This sequence joins TRBV27 and TRBJ1-1, with 9 nucleotides matching TRBD1. V trimming: 5 bases; J trimming: 3 bases; junction bases outside the gene matches: 7. CDR3 length: 15 residues. Looked up from germline, CDR1 is MNHEY and CDR2 is SMNVEV (reference sequence). CDR3 sequence reads: CASSPQGAKDTEAFF. The CDR3, as DNA: TGTGCCAGCAGTCCACAGGGGGCGAAGGACACTGAAGCTTTCTTT.

The V and J genes are TRBV25-1 and TRBJ1-2, with TRBD1 matching over 7 bases. Germline assignment: CDR1 MGHDK and CDR2 SYGVNS. Losses at the gene ends were 4 bases for V and 2 bases for J; bases not matched to a gene: 7. The CDR3 runs 15 residues. CDR3 sequence: CASSGRTGVNYGYTF. CDR3 coding DNA: TGTGCCAGCAGTGGGAGGACAGGAGTCAACTATGGCTACACCTTC.

The V gene is TRBV7-2, the J gene TRBJ1-1, with 7 bases identical to TRBD1. Germline V CDR1 and CDR2: SGHTA, FQGNSA. This CDR3 contains 14 residues. J lost 5 bases, V lost 3 bases, and 6 bases had no gene match. The CDR3 bases are TGTGCCAGCAGCTTGAGGGGGCTGTGGACTGAAGCTTTCTTT. Amino acids: CASSLRGLWTEAFF.

The CDR3 DNA is TGTGCCAGCAGCCCCCCCACCGGGACTGGGGCCAACGTCCTGACTTTC. Residues: CASSPPTGTGANVLTF. The chain links TRBV4-2 to TRBJ2-6, with a weak D call TRBD2 (5 bases). In germline, CDR1 is LGHNA, CDR2 YNFKEQ. Between the trimmed V and J ends, which lost 4 bases and 2 bases, there was a span of 12 bases. The length of the CDR3 is 16 residues.

This clone was seen a handful of times. The V and J genes are TRBV5-4 and TRBJ1-1; 8 positions match TRBD1. V was pared by 4 bases and J by 7 bases, with 12 bases of the junction left unmatched. CDR1 and CDR2 from the germline V gene are SGHNT and YYREEE (reference sequence). CDR3 length: 15 amino acids. The CDR3 bases are TGTGCCAGCAGCGGATCCTCCGGACAGGGAGTTGAAGCTTTCTTT. Translated, it gives CASSGSSGQGVEAFF.

With respect to this clone: Other DNA sequences in the sample encode the same CDR3. The J gene is TRBJ2-1, the V gene TRBV5-1, with 7 nucleotides matching TRBD1. The junction had 4 bases not matched to a gene; V was cut back by 4 bases and J by 6 bases. Germline values: CDR1 SGHRS, CDR2 YFSETQ. CDR3 length: 13 residues. The CDR3 reads CASSVGTVNEQFF. CDR3 nucleotides: TGCGCCAGCAGCGTAGGGACAGTCAATGAGCAGTTCTTC.

The rearrangement links TRBV4-3 to TRBJ2-7; TRBD2 matches at 10 bases. This CDR3 contains 17 residues. The germline CDR1 and CDR2 sequences are LGHNA and YSLEER. Unmatched junction bases numbered 9, after V lost 4 bases and J lost 0 bases. CDR3 amino acids: CASSPASGRASSYEQYF. DNA of the CDR3: TGCGCCAGCAGCCCTGCCAGCGGGAGGGCCAGCTCCTACGAGCAGTACTTC.